A single sample is the source of the 16 T cell receptor beta chains below, sequenced in a study of blood T cell repertoires in COVID-19. The table came from immunoSEQ multiplex PCR; TCRdb's copy has only in-frame clones and leaves some out. The sample has 160,000 or so clones; over 75% are singletons. The sequenced sample consisted of PBMCs or T cells enriched from blood (not recorded which). Receptor source: a man aged 40-50 years who had recovered from COVID-19.

This chain joins TRBV7-8 and TRBJ2-7; a weak D match, TRBD1 (5 bases). The CDR3 is made up of 13 amino acids. Germline lookup yields CDR1 SGHVS and CDR2 FQNEAQ. Trimming took off 5 bases at V and 3 bases at J, with 11 bases between the two ends. CDR3 nucleotides: TGTGCCAGCAGCCCTGGGGCCGTCTACGAGCAGTACGTC. It codes for CASSPGAVYEQYV.

This rearrangement joins TRBV3-1 (or the pseudogene TRBV3-2) to TRBJ2-3, with D perhaps TRBD2 (5 bases). V lost 4 bases, J lost 0 bases, and 8 bases lay in between. The germline V gene has CDR1 LGHDT and CDR2 YNNKEL (reference sequence). CDR3 length equals 14 residues. The CDR3 DNA is TGTGCCAGCAGCCCCCGGACTAGCACAGATACGCAGTATTTT. It specifies CASSPRTSTDTQYF.

This sequence joins TRBV3-1 (or the pseudogene TRBV3-2) and TRBJ2-1; tentative D call: TRBD2 (6 bases). This CDR3 region has 13 residues. Germline V gene lookup returns CDR1 LGHDT and CDR2 YNNKEL (reference sequence). V dropped 5 bases and J dropped 10 bases, with 15 bases sitting between them. CDR3 sequence (DNA): TGTGCCAGCAGCTTGACTAGATACGGCGAGCAGTTCTTC. Its protein product is CASSLTRYGEQFF.

This clone was found a few times. This chain joins TRBV30 and TRBJ1-2, with TRBD1 matching 7 bases. The CDR3 has 13 residues. After removal of 2 bases from V and 8 bases from J, the junction contained 8 bases not matched to a gene. Germline values: CDR1 GTSNPN, CDR2 SVGIG (reference sequence). DNA of the CDR3: TGTGCCTGGAGTCTACAGGGGCCGGAGGGCTACACCTTC. It specifies CAWSLQGPEGYTF.

V and J are TRBV29-1 and TRBJ1-3, with 7 positions matching TRBD1. The CDR3 sequence is 14 residues long. The junction had 8 bases not matched to a gene; V was cut back by 7 bases and J by 2 bases. Germline CDR1 is SQVTM and CDR2 is ANQGSEA. The CDR3 DNA reads TGCAGCGCCGACGGGACAGCCACTGGAAACACCATATATTTT. It encodes CSADGTATGNTIYF.

The chain links TRBV19 to TRBJ2-1; no clear D gene. With 5 bases removed from V and 10 bases from J, the gap between germline ends came to 18 bases. Germline V gene data show CDR1 as LNHDA and CDR2 as SQIVND (reference sequence). There are 14 residues in the CDR3. DNA for the CDR3: TGTGCCAGTAGTCCCGCTTTGGGCCGAACGGAGCAGTTCTTC. Encoded protein: CASSPALGRTEQFF.

The CDR3 coding sequence is TGTGCCAGCAGTTATCTGGGCTTCTACGAGCAGTACGTC. Encoded protein: CASSYLGFYEQYV. This chain connects TRBV6-6 to TRBJ2-7; D remains unclear. This CDR3 spans 13 amino acids. Trimming removed 3 bases at V and 3 bases at J, with 9 bases between. The germline V gene has CDR1 MNHNY and CDR2 SVGAGI (reference sequence).

The chain links TRBV11-2 to TRBJ2-2, with D unclear. CDR3 length: 12 residues. Per germline, CDR1 SGHAT and CDR2 FQNNGV. V was clipped by 5 bases and J by 7 bases, with 8 bases between them. Here the CDR3 DNA reads TGTGCCAGCAGCCCCGAGGACGGGGAGCTGTTTTTT. As protein: CASSPEDGELFF.

The rearrangement uses TRBV4-2 and TRBJ1-2, with D possibly being TRBD1 (5 bases). With 4 bases removed from V and 7 bases from J, the gap between germline ends came to 16 bases. In germline, CDR1 is LGHNA, CDR2 YNFKEQ. This CDR3 contains 14 residues. DNA for the CDR3: TGTGCCAGCAGCCTTGCCCCGGGGGGTAGTGGCTACACCTTC. Translation: CASSLAPGGSGYTF.

The chain carries TRBV5-5 and TRBJ2-1; 13 nucleotides agree with TRBD2. The CDR3 totals 15 residues. Trimming removed 2 bases from V and 7 bases from J; junction bases left unmatched: 3. Germline V lookup: CDR1 SGHKS, CDR2 YYEKEE (reference sequence). The CDR3 nucleotides are TGTGCCAGCAGCTTACTAGCGGGGGGGCCAAATGAGCAGTTCTTC. It codes for CASSLLAGGPNEQFF.

The chain joins TRBV3-1 (or the pseudogene TRBV3-2) to TRBJ2-1, with D possibly matching TRBD1 (6 bases). Deletions cut 1 base from V and 6 bases from J, with 16 bases between. CDR3 length: 16 amino acids. Germline CDR1 reads LGHDT; CDR2 reads YNNKEL (reference sequence). CDR3 sequence: CASSQGQGLLINEQFF. CDR3 sequence (DNA): TGTGCCAGCAGCCAAGGGCAGGGGCTATTAATCAATGAGCAGTTCTTC.

The chain employs TRBV9 and TRBJ2-5, with 12 bases lining up with TRBD2. Unmatched junction bases numbered 4, after V lost 3 bases and J lost 4 bases. Germline V gene sequence: CDR1 SGDLS, CDR2 YYNGEE. This CDR3 has 15 residues. CDR3 loop: CASSASGGGGETQYF. The CDR3 DNA follows: TGTGCCAGCAGCGCTAGCGGGGGGGGTGGAGAGACCCAGTACTTC.

This chain connects TRBV2 to TRBJ1-2; perhaps TRBD1 as D (5 bases). From germline, CDR1 is SNHLY and CDR2 FYNNEI. The V end was cut by 7 bases, the J end by 7 bases, with 22 bases between. The CDR3 covers 15 residues. The CDR3 DNA sequence: TGTGCCAGCATCCAGACCCAAGCCCAGGGCTCTGGCTACACCTTC. Translation: CASIQTQAQGSGYTF.

This chain connects TRBV25-1 to TRBJ1-2; D unresolved. Trimming left V 3 bases short and J 2 bases short, with 10 bases between. The germline V gene has CDR1 MGHDK and CDR2 SYGVNS. The CDR3 totals 14 residues. This CDR3 reads CASSDRRRNYGYTF. The CDR3 nucleotides are TGTGCCAGCAGTGATAGACGGCGGAACTATGGCTACACCTTC.

J is TRBJ1-2 and V is TRBV9; 11 bases are a match to TRBD1. The CDR3 loop spans 13 amino acids. CDR1 and CDR2 from the germline V gene are SGDLS and YYNGEE. Trimming took 3 bases from V and 8 from J; bases not matched to a gene: 3. The CDR3 is CASSAGTGGGYTF. The CDR3 nucleotides read TGTGCCAGCAGCGCCGGGACAGGGGGAGGCTACACCTTC.

The V gene is TRBV5-1, the J gene TRBJ1-3; TRBD1 agrees at 7 bases. V dropped 5 bases and J dropped 0; count of bases not matched to a gene: 8. The germline V gene has CDR1 SGHRS and CDR2 YFSETQ. The CDR3 contains 16 residues. CDR3 DNA: TGCGCCAGCAGTCGGGACAGACCGAGCTCTGGAAACACCATATATTTT. It codes for CASSRDRPSSGNTIYF.